The clone carrying this T cell receptor beta chain is a singleton in its sample. The antigen is unknown. This sample is drawn from a study of OX40 agonist ivuxolimab in advanced cancers. Study at large: Patients were given ivuxolimab, an antibody that agonizes OX40 (CD134). Whole-study results and caveats: Some patients without response likewise showed low normalized clonal expansion. Partly responding patients at 0.1-3.0 mg/kg showed some of the smallest clonal expansion. Clonal expansion by week 6 occurred in CD4+ and CD8+ blood T cells (at 0.1 to 3.0 mg/kg).

This table comes from immunoSEQ multiplex PCR, and its TCRdb copy is limited to in-frame clones, with some not included. The repertoire holds roughly 20,000 clones, with around 74% as singletons. Trimming stripped 2 bases from V and 0 bases from J, with 4 bases between. Germline V gene lookup returns CDR1 MRHNA and CDR2 SNTAGT. There are 14 residues in the CDR3. The sequence derives from an adult with an advanced solid tumor such as melanoma, head and neck, liver or kidney cancer. The source was CD4+ or CD8+ T cells sorted from blood, collected in a trial of the OX40 agonist ivuxolimab. The chain employs TRBV6-4 and TRBJ2-2, with unresolved D. CDR3 sequence (DNA): TGTGCCAGCAGTGACACAGCGAACACCGGGGAGCTGTTTTTT. Translated: CASSDTANTGELFF.